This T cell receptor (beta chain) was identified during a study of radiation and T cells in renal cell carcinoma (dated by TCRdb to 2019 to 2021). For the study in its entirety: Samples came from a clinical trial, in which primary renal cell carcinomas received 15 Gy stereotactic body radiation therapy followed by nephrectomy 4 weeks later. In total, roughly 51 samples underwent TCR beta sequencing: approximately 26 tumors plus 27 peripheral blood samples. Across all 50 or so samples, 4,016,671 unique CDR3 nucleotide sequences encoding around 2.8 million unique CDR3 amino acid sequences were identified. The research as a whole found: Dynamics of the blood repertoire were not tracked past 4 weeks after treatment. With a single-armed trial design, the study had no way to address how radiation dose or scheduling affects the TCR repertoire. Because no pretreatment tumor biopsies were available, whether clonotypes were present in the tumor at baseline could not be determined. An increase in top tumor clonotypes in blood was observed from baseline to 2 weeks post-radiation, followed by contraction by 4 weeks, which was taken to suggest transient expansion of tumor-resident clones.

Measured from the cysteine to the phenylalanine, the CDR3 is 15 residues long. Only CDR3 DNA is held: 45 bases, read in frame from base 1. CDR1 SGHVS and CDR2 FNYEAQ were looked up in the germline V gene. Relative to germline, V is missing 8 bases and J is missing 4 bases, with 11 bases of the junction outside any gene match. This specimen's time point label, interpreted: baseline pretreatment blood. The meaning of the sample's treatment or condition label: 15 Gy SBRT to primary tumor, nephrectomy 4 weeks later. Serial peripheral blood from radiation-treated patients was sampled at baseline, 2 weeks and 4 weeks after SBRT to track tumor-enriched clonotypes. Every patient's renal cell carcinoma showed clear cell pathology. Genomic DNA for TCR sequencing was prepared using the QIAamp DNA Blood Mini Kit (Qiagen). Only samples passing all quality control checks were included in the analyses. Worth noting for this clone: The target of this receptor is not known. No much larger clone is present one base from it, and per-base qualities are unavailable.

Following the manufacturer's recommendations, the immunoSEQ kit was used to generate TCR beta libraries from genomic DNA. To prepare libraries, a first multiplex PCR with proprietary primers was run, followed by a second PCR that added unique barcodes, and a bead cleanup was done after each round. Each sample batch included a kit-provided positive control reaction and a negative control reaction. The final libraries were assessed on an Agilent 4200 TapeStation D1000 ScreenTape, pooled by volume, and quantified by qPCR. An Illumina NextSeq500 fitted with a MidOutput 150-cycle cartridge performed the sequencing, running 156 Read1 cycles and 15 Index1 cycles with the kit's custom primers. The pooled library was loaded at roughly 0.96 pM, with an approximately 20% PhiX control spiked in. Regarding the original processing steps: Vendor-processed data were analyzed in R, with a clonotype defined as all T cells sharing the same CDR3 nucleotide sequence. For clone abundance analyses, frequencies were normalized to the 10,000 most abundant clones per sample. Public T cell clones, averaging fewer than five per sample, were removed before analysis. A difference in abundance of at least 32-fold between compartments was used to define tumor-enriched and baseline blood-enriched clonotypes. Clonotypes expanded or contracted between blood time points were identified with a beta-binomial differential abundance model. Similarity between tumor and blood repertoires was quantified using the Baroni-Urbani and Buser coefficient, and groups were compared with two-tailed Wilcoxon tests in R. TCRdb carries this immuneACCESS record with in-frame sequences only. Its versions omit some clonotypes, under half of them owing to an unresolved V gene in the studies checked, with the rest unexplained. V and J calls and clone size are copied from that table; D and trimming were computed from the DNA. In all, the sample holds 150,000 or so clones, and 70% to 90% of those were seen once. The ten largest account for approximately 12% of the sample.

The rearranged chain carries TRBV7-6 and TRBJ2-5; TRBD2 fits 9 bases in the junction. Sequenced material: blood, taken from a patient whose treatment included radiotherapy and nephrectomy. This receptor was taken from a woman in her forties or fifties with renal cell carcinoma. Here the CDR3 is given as CASSNGLAGLETQYF. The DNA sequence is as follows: TGTGCCAGCTCAAATGGGCTAGCGGGGTTAGAGACCCAGTACTTC.